The rows below give T cell receptor beta chains drawn from one sample of a study of OX40 agonist ivuxolimab in advanced cancers. The table came from immunoSEQ multiplex PCR; TCRdb's copy has only in-frame clones and leaves some out. The sample includes around 150,000 clones, 90% seen only once; the top ten take approximately 1%. The specimen was CD4+ or CD8+ T cells sorted from blood, collected in a trial of the OX40 agonist ivuxolimab. These receptors were taken from an adult with an advanced solid tumor such as melanoma, head and neck, liver or kidney cancer. Each CDR3 is given with its conserved first and last residue. A D gene is named only where the DNA matches it firmly. Clone size is shown for a subset of rows, as once, few, many or a class of expanded clone.

V gene: TRBV6-1
D gene: TRBD1
J gene: TRBJ2-7
clone size: NA
CDR3 protein: CASREPGGGYEQYF
CDR3 DNA: TGTGCCAGCAGGGAGCCAGGGGGTGGTTACGAGCAGTACTTC

V gene: TRBV28
D gene: TRBD1
J gene: TRBJ1-1
clone size: few
CDR3 protein: CASSSGGTVNTEAFF
CDR3 DNA: TGTGCCAGCAGTTCGGGCGGGACAGTCAACACTGAAGCTTTCTTT

V gene: TRBV2
D gene: TRBD2
J gene: TRBJ2-1
clone size: NA
CDR3 protein: CASSRAGGPYNEQFF
CDR3 DNA: TGTGCCAGCAGTAGAGCGGGAGGGCCCTACAATGAGCAGTTCTTC

V gene: TRBV7-3
D gene: TRBD2
J gene: TRBJ2-1
clone size: NA
CDR3 protein: CASSLVGSAGEDEQFF
CDR3 DNA: TGTGCCAGCAGCTTAGTGGGTTCGGCGGGAGAGGATGAGCAGTTCTTC

V gene: TRBV7-9
D gene: TRBD1
J gene: TRBJ1-5
clone size: NA
CDR3 protein: CASSFGTERGQPQHF
CDR3 DNA: TGTGCCAGCAGCTTCGGGACAGAACGGGGTCAGCCCCAGCATTTT

V gene: TRBV28
D gene: TRBD2
J gene: TRBJ2-7
clone size: NA
CDR3 protein: CASSELAGAQYF
CDR3 DNA: TGTGCCAGCAGTGAACTAGCGGGAGCCCAGTACTTC

V gene: TRBV14
D gene: NA
J gene: TRBJ2-1
clone size: few
CDR3 protein: CASSPRQALEQFF
CDR3 DNA: TGTGCCAGCAGTCCCCGACAGGCCCTTGAGCAGTTCTTC

V gene: TRBV6-5
D gene: TRBD2
J gene: TRBJ2-5
clone size: NA
CDR3 protein: CASNIAGQETQYF
CDR3 DNA: TGTGCCAGCAATATAGCGGGACAAGAGACCCAGTACTTC

V gene: TRBV30
D gene: TRBD1
J gene: TRBJ1-1
clone size: NA
CDR3 protein: CAWSPTGIGEAFF
CDR3 DNA: TGTGCCTGGAGTCCGACAGGGATAGGGGAAGCTTTCTTT

V gene: TRBV28
D gene: NA
J gene: TRBJ1-3
clone size: NA
CDR3 protein: CASTAADNSGNTIYF
CDR3 DNA: TGTGCCAGTACGGCGGCGGATAACTCTGGAAACACCATATATTTT

V gene: TRBV6-6
D gene: NA
J gene: TRBJ2-1
clone size: NA
CDR3 protein: CASSPGAGTGGDEQFF
CDR3 DNA: TGTGCCAGCAGCCCCGGGGCGGGGACGGGTGGGGATGAGCAGTTCTTC

V gene: TRBV20-1
D gene: NA
J gene: TRBJ1-2
clone size: NA
CDR3 protein: CSPLAVSGYTF
CDR3 DNA: TGCAGCCCCCTCGCCGTTAGCGGCTACACCTTC

V gene: TRBV27
D gene: TRBD2
J gene: TRBJ2-1
clone size: NA
CDR3 protein: CASSLDGLGLAGGRFSEQFF
CDR3 DNA: TGTGCCAGCAGTTTAGATGGTCTGGGACTAGCGGGAGGAAGATTTAGTGAGCAGTTCTTC

V gene: TRBV5-1
D gene: TRBD1
J gene: TRBJ1-4
clone size: NA
CDR3 protein: CASSLARGIDNEKLFF
CDR3 DNA: TGCGCCAGCAGCTTGGCCAGGGGGATTGATAATGAAAAACTGTTTTTT

V gene: TRBV28
D gene: NA
J gene: TRBJ2-5
clone size: few
CDR3 protein: CATSPGGLASETQYF
CDR3 DNA: TGTGCCACCAGTCCCGGTGGACTGGCATCCGAGACCCAGTACTTC

V gene: TRBV29-1
D gene: NA
J gene: TRBJ2-7
clone size: NA
CDR3 protein: CSVGPGRYEQYF
CDR3 DNA: TGCAGCGTTGGCCCGGGGAGATACGAGCAGTACTTC

V gene: TRBV27
D gene: NA
J gene: TRBJ2-2
clone size: NA
CDR3 protein: CARPACASPEYRAEDTGELFF
CDR3 DNA: TGTGCCAGACCAGCCTGTGCCAGCCCTGAGTACAGGGCCGAAGACACCGGGGAGCTGTTTTTT